Described below is a single T cell receptor (beta chain) sequence and its context. No antigen is known for it. The source of the sample is a study of cytomegalovirus exposure and HLA in healthy donors. Study conclusions and caveats: Fewer N-insertions than the roughly 670-donor mean were reportedly shown by an Asian-associated ancestry cluster in a later analysis. Most of the CMV-associated TCR beta chains (in a later analysis) appeared to be HLA-restricted. A later analysis linked a missense variant in DCLRE1C to the trimming of TCR beta V and J genes.

The CDR3 has 17 residues. CDR1 is PRHDT, CDR2 FYEKMQ, per germline (reference sequence). With 2 bases clipped from V and 3 bases from J, the junction kept 9 bases outside the gene matches. The PCR was carried out with 60 Vbeta primers and 13 Jbeta primers. Generated by immunoSEQ multiplex PCR, the TCRdb table keeps only in-frame clones and is missing some. The profile shows some 180,000 clones, 70% to 85% of them singletons. Sequenced sample: PBMCs. The chain couples TRBV13 to TRBJ2-2, with 7 bases that match TRBD1. This clonotype was obtained from a woman aged 55-69 years in good health and CMV-seropositive. CDR3 sequence: CASSLRRGGEDTGELFF. The CDR3 DNA reads as TGTGCCAGCAGCTTAAGAAGAGGGGGCGAGGACACCGGGGAGCTGTTTTTT.